One sample yielded the 15 T cell receptor beta chains listed below, sequenced in a study of T-cell reconstitution after alpha-beta-depleted transplantation in children (dated by TCRdb to 2016 to 2018). The protocol used for the library was PCR. Instrument on record: Illumina HiSeq 2500. Molecular barcoding was employed in the preparation of TCR libraries, with unique molecular identifiers being used to normalize TCRbeta repertoire quantification. The public sequencing data were trimmed at Q25 with fastp and processed into clonotypes with MiXCR by TCRdb, which kept only in-frame beta chains. Under each unique CDR3 protein, matching rows form one entry showing the most common genes and DNA. Counted in this sample were about 610,000 distinct CDR3 sequences; about 10% of them appeared once. Together, the top ten hold around 4% of the sample. Source: PBMCs from the stem cell graft donor, taken from the stem cell graft. The source of these receptors is a human donor who donated a stem cell graft to a child with acute myeloid leukemia.

The chain links TRBV9 to TRBJ2-7; 11 positions agree with TRBD1. V lost 0 bases to trimming and J lost 0 bases; unmatched junction nucleotides: 8. The germline CDR1 and CDR2 sequences are SGDLS and YYNGEE. This CDR3 is built from 18 residues. CDR3 sequence (DNA): TGTGCCAGCAGCGTAGCGCCAGGACAGGGGGCAAACTCCTACGAGCAGTACTTC. Translation: CASSVAPGQGANSYEQYF. Complete variable domain (other parts from reference TRBV9 and TRBJ2-7): DSGVTQTPKHLITATGQRVTLRCSPRSGDLSVYWYQQSLDQGLQFLIQYYNGEERAKGNILERFSAQQFPDLHSELNLSSLELGDSALYFCASSVAPGQGANSYEQYFGPGTRLTVT.

This clonotype has only a few counts. The chain couples TRBV9 to TRBJ2-2; the D is unclear. Deletions cut 0 bases from V and 1 base from J, with 10 bases between. This CDR3 contains 16 residues. CDR1 and CDR2 (germline): SGDLS, YYNGEE. The CDR3 loop reads CASSVDLIGNTGELFF. DNA of the CDR3: TGTGCCAGCAGCGTAGATCTGATCGGGAACACCGGGGAGCTGTTTTTT.

This chain links TRBV6-2 or TRBV6-3 with TRBJ1-1; TRBD1 might be the D (5 bases). There are 15 residues in the CDR3. CDR1 is MNHEY and CDR2 is SVGEGT in the germline V gene. Between the trimmed V and J ends, which lost 7 bases and 0 bases, there was a span of 15 bases. The CDR3 region has the DNA TGTGCCAGCAATTCATACCTGGGGGTGAACACTGAAGCTTTCTTT. Translated: CASNSYLGVNTEAFF.

This clonotype was picked up many times. The chain uses TRBV7-2 and TRBJ2-7; 9 bases map to TRBD2. The V gene's germline CDR1 is SGHTA and CDR2 FQGNSA. The CDR3 has 16 amino acids. Trimming at V came to 3 bases and at J to 0 bases, leaving 6 bases not matched to a gene. In DNA, the CDR3 is TGTGCCAGCAGCTTGACTAGCGGTCTAAGCTCCTACGAGCAGTACTTC. It codes for CASSLTSGLSSYEQYF. Full variable domain (missing parts from reference TRBV7-2 and TRBJ2-7): GAGVSQSPSNKVTEKGKDVELRCDPISGHTALYWYRQSLGQGLEFLIYFQGNSAPDKSGLPSDRFSAERTGGSVSTLTIQRTQQEDSAVYLCASSLTSGLSSYEQYFGPGTRLTVT.

This clonotype was counted at least ten times. The V and J genes are TRBV12-3 or TRBV12-4 and TRBJ2-7, with 9 nucleotides matching TRBD1. Trimming cost V 9 bases and J 3 bases; bases outside gene matches: 9. This CDR3 region has 14 residues. CDR3 sequence: CASKPGQGIYEQYF. The CDR3, as DNA: TGTGCCAGTAAACCGGGACAGGGAATCTACGAGCAGTACTTC.

This clonotype was observed a handful of times. The gene calls are TRBV29-1 and TRBJ2-2, with 9 bases fitting TRBD2. CDR3 length: 13 amino acids. V lost 2 bases and J lost 16; bases outside the gene matches: 11. In germline, CDR1 is SQVTM, CDR2 ANQGSEA. The CDR3 loop is CSVERSSGAGPFF. CDR3 DNA: TGCAGCGTTGAAAGGTCTAGCGGGGCCGGCCCGTTTTTT.

The chain carries TRBV4-3 and TRBJ2-7, with 8 bases that match TRBD1. The CDR3 loop spans 15 amino acids. V was clipped by 1 base and J by 0 bases; unmatched bases: 2. The germline CDR1 and CDR2 sequences are LGHNA and YSLEER. CDR3 protein: CASSQATGDSYEQYF. DNA of the CDR3: TGCGCCAGCAGCCAAGCGACAGGGGACTCCTACGAGCAGTACTTC.

The chain combines TRBV20-1 with TRBJ1-2; D is unresolved. CDR1 is DFQATT, CDR2 SNEGSKA, per germline (reference sequence). Trimming pared 5 bases from V and 4 bases from J, leaving 11 bases between. The CDR3 is 12 residues long. CDR3 coding DNA: TGCAGTGCTTCGGACGGAATCTATGGCTACACCTTC. Amino acid sequence: CSASDGIYGYTF.

In its sample, this clonotype was seen many times. V gene TRBV29-1 combines with J gene TRBJ2-1; D call uncertain. Germline CDR1 and CDR2: SQVTM and ANQGSEA. The CDR3 loop spans 16 amino acids. The V and J ends lost 2 bases and 0 bases respectively, with 14 bases between them. The CDR3: CSVEFVLFGSYNEQFF. The CDR3 DNA follows: TGCAGCGTTGAATTCGTGCTCTTTGGCTCCTACAATGAGCAGTTCTTC.

The table lists this clonotype with a few counts. V and J are TRBV7-8 and TRBJ2-1; D unclear. Germline V gene sequence: CDR1 SGHVS, CDR2 FQNEAQ. The CDR3 runs to 10 residues. The germline V and J ends were trimmed by 10 bases and 9 bases, with 10 bases remaining between them. The CDR3 nucleotides are TGTGCCACCCAAGGTGGTGAGCAGTTCTTC. Translation: CATQGGEQFF.

This clonotype was seen a few times. V usage is TRBV6-1 and J usage is TRBJ2-5, with TRBD1 matching over 7 bases. Germline CDR1 MNHNS, CDR2 SASEGT. V lost 5 bases, J lost 3 bases, and 12 bases stayed unmatched. This CDR3 is built from 16 residues. CDR3: CASSPRTGPPEETQYF. DNA of the CDR3: TGTGCCAGCAGTCCCCGGACAGGCCCCCCCGAAGAGACCCAGTACTTC.

This clonotype was seen many times. The chain employs TRBV4-3 and TRBJ2-2; 7 positions match TRBD2. This CDR3 spans 17 amino acids. J was trimmed by 1 base and V by 0 bases; bases with no gene match: 5. The germline V gene has CDR1 LGHNA and CDR2 YSLEER. The CDR3 is CASSQDMASGNTGELFF. The CDR3 DNA sequence: TGCGCCAGCAGCCAAGATATGGCTAGCGGGAACACCGGGGAGCTGTTTTTT.

V is TRBV20-1 and J is TRBJ1-4, with a weak D call TRBD1 (6 bases). This CDR3 has 13 residues. V lost 4 bases and J 3 bases, leaving 9 bases between the germline ends. Germline V gene data show CDR1 as DFQATT and CDR2 as SNEGSKA (reference sequence). The CDR3 spells CSAIQGSNEKLFF. The CDR3, as DNA: TGCAGTGCTATACAGGGCTCTAATGAAAAACTGTTTTTT.

There are a few counts of this clonotype. The V gene is TRBV6-1, the J gene TRBJ1-2; D might be TRBD1 (6 bases). Trimming took off 6 bases at V and 4 bases at J, with 15 bases between the two ends. The V gene's germline CDR1 is MNHNS and CDR2 SASEGT. The CDR3 is made up of 14 amino acids. In DNA form, the CDR3 reads TGTGCCAGCAGAAGCGGCGGGGGCGTCTATGGCTACACCTTC. Amino acid sequence: CASRSGGGVYGYTF.

The V gene is TRBV12-3 or TRBV12-4, the J gene TRBJ1-1, with TRBD1 identical over 7 bases. Trimming took 5 bases from V and 11 from J; bases not matched to a gene: 11. CDR3 length equals 13 residues. The CDR3 DNA follows: TGTGCCAGCAGTCTACAGGGGTATCTGGGTGCTTTCTTT. Amino acid sequence: CASSLQGYLGAFF.